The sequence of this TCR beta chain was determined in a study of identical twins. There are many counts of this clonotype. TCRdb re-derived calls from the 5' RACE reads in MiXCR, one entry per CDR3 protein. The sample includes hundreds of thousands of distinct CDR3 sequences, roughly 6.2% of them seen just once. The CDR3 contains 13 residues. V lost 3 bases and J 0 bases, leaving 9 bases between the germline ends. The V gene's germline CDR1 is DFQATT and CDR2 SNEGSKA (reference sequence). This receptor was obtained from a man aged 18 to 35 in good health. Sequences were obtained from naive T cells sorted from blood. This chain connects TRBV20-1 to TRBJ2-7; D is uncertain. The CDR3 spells CSARSVSSYEQYF. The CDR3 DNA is TGCAGTGCTAGGTCCGTAAGCTCCTACGAGCAGTACTTC.